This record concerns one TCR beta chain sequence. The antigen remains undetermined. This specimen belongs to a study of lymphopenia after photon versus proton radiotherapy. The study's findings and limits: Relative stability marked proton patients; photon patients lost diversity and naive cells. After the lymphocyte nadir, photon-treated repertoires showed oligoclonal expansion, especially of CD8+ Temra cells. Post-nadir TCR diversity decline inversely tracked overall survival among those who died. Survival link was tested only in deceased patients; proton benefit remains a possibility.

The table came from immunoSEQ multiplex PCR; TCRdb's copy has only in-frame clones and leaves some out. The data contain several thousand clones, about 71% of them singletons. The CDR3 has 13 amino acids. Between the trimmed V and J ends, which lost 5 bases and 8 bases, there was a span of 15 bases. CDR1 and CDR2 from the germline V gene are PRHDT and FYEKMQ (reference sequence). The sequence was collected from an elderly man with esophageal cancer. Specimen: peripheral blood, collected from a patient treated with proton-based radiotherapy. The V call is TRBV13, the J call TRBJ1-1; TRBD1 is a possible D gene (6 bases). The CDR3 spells CASSPRTATEAFF. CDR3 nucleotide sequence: TGTGCCAGCAGCCCCCGGACAGCGACAGAAGCTTTCTTT.